Below are 4 T cell receptor beta chains sequenced from a single sample in a study of T-cell reconstitution after alpha-beta-depleted transplantation in children (dated by TCRdb to the mid-2010s). The treatment or condition label here, explained by the study, means: allogeneic hematopoietic cell transplantation with graft depleted of TCRalphabeta T cells and CD19 B cells. Receptor libraries were prepared by PCR. Sequencing was performed on an Illumina HiSeq 2500. TCR libraries were prepared with molecular barcoding, using unique molecular identifiers to normalize TCRbeta repertoire quantification. Starting from the raw public reads, TCRdb applied fastp trimming at Q25, assembled clones with MiXCR and retained in-frame beta chains. Identical CDR3 protein sequences are pooled into one entry, listed with their most common genes and DNA. The sample yields 200,000 or so distinct CDR3 sequences; 6.3% were counted once. The ten largest make up roughly 4.8% of the sample.

This specimen was PBMCs, taken before TCRalphabeta/CD19-depleted stem cell transplant. The source is a girl under three years old with combined immunodeficiency, due to receive a stem cell transplant.

The sample holds many counts of this clonotype. V is TRBV29-1 and J is TRBJ2-7; a possible D gene is TRBD1 (5 bases). Looked up from germline, CDR1 is SQVTM and CDR2 is ANQGSEA. This CDR3 region has 12 residues. V lost 7 bases and J lost 5, with 15 bases in between. For the CDR3, the DNA is TGCAGCGCAGGGTATGGTGAGGACGAGCAGTACTTC. It codes for CSAGYGEDEQYF.

In this sample, this clonotype turned up many times. CDR3 sequence: CASNAYNEQFF. The CDR3 nucleotides are TGTGCCAGCAATGCCTACAATGAGCAGTTCTTC. The rearrangement uses TRBV14 and TRBJ2-1; D gene ambiguous. Germline V gene data show CDR1 as SGHDN and CDR2 as FVKESK. The CDR3 extends over 11 amino acids. V was shortened by 7 bases and J by 2 bases, with 3 bases between the two germline ends.

This clonotype has more than one count but fewer than ten. The chain uses TRBV7-2 and TRBJ2-7; D gene unclear. Trimming took 5 bases from V and 4 from J, leaving 12 bases between them. The germline gives CDR1 SGHTA, CDR2 FQGNSA. The CDR3 loop spans 13 amino acids. The CDR3 loop reads CASSLLAIYEQYF. The CDR3 DNA reads as TGTGCCAGCAGCCTCTTGGCCATATACGAGCAGTACTTC.

This clonotype has a count of ten or more. The chain couples TRBV12-3 or TRBV12-4 to TRBJ1-5, with D tentatively TRBD1 (5 bases). The CDR3 has 14 residues. Trimming pared 1 base from V and 6 bases from J, leaving 10 bases between. The CDR3 loop reads CASSLDGGVQPQHF. In DNA, the CDR3 is TGTGCCAGCAGTTTAGACGGAGGGGTTCAGCCCCAGCATTTT.